This is a list of T cell receptor beta chains from one sample in a study of blood T cell repertoires in COVID-19. Method: immunoSEQ multiplex PCR; TCRdb's copy keeps in-frame clones and lacks some. The repertoire holds hundreds of thousands of clones, with approximately 90% as singletons. Sequencing used peripheral blood. The receptors derive from a woman aged 55-69 years with acute or convalescent COVID-19. Each CDR3 is given with its conserved first and last residue. A D gene is named only where the DNA matches it firmly. The listing skips clone size in some rows; elsewhere it reads once, few, many or a size class.

D gene	CDR3 length	V gene	J gene	clone size	CDR3 protein	CDR3 DNA
-	13	TRBV5-4	TRBJ1-1	-	CASSFRGGTEAFF	TGTGCCAGCAGCTTTCGTGGGGGGACTGAAGCTTTCTTT
-	12	TRBV3-1/TRBV3-2	TRBJ2-7	-	CASSLRSYEQYF	TGTGCCAGCAGCTTACGGTCCTACGAGCAGTACTTC
-	14	TRBV9	TRBJ2-1	-	CASSLRTDYNEQFF	TGTGCCAGCAGCCTTCGGACAGACTACAATGAGCAGTTCTTC
TRBD1	18	TRBV3-1/TRBV3-2	TRBJ2-7	-	CASSQVGQGAIGAYEQYF	TGTGCCAGCAGCCAAGTGGGACAGGGGGCGATAGGAGCCTACGAGCAGTACTTC
TRBD1	16	TRBV19	TRBJ1-6	-	CASSIDATGWNSPLHF	TGTGCCAGTAGTATAGATGCGACAGGGTGGAATTCACCCCTCCACTTT
TRBD1	14	TRBV28	TRBJ2-7	-	CASRTGTGPYEQYF	TGTGCCAGCAGAACCGGGACAGGACCCTACGAGCAGTACTTC
-	16	TRBV2	TRBJ2-1	-	CASSENGGGGYNEQFF	TGTGCCAGCAGTGAAAACGGGGGCGGGGGCTACAATGAGCAGTTCTTC
TRBD2	15	TRBV9	TRBJ2-1	-	CASTQGGTSYNEQFF	TGTGCCAGCACCCAGGGAGGGACCTCCTACAATGAGCAGTTCTTC
-	16	TRBV11-1	TRBJ1-6	-	CASSFLRQIDNSPLHF	TGTGCCAGCAGTTTCCTTAGACAGATTGATAATTCACCCCTCCACTTT
TRBD1	17	TRBV7-2	TRBJ1-5	-	CASSPRGGPGSNQPQHF	TGTGCCAGCAGCCCGAGAGGGGGCCCGGGGAGCAATCAGCCCCAGCATTTT
-	12	TRBV7-2	TRBJ2-3	-	CASSPSAWGQYF	TGTGCCAGCAGCCCTAGCGCCTGGGGGCAGTATTTT
-	14	TRBV2	TRBJ2-3	few	CASRGRDRTDTQYF	TGTGCCAGCAGGGGGCGGGATCGCACAGATACGCAGTATTTT
-	15	TRBV27	TRBJ2-1	-	CASRSGTLTAGEQFF	TGTGCCAGCAGGTCCGGGACTTTAACCGCCGGTGAGCAGTTCTTC
-	13	TRBV28	TRBJ1-2	-	CASSSPEERGYTF	TGTGCCAGCAGTTCCCCGGAAGAGCGGGGCTACACCTTC
-	13	TRBV18	TRBJ1-4	-	CASSPRQGEKLFF	TGTGCCAGCTCACCACGGCAGGGAGAAAAACTGTTTTTT
-	14	TRBV18	TRBJ1-4	-	CASSPTGPNEKLFF	TGTGCCAGCTCACCTACAGGGCCTAATGAAAAACTGTTTTTT
-	12	TRBV12-3/TRBV12-4	TRBJ2-7	-	CASSFRGYEQYF	TGTGCCAGCAGTTTTCGGGGCTACGAGCAGTACTTC
-	15	TRBV6-2/TRBV6-3	TRBJ1-3	-	CASSYAKPTGNTIYF	TGTGCCAGCAGTTACGCAAAACCTACTGGAAACACCATATATTTT
-	15	TRBV9	TRBJ2-2	-	CASSLFETNTGELFF	TGTGCCAGCAGTTTATTTGAGACGAACACCGGGGAGCTGTTTTTT
-	13	TRBV28	TRBJ1-2	once	CATGRQGSYGYTF	TGTGCTACAGGACGCCAGGGGTCCTATGGCTACACCTTC
TRBD2	16	TRBV14	TRBJ2-2	-	CASSPLAGGNTGELFF	TGTGCCAGCAGCCCCCTAGCGGGGGGGAACACCGGGGAGCTGTTTTTT
-	14	TRBV5-1	TRBJ1-1	-	CASSWGGKASEAFF	TGCGCCAGCAGCTGGGGAGGGAAAGCTTCTGAAGCTTTCTTT
TRBD1	15	TRBV6-2/TRBV6-3	TRBJ2-7	-	CASSSHGQGPYEQYF	TGTGCCAGCAGTTCCCACGGACAGGGCCCCTACGAGCAGTACTTC
TRBD1	13	TRBV27	TRBJ2-5	-	CASGAGGGETQYF	TGTGCCAGCGGAGCAGGGGGCGGTGAGACCCAGTACTTC
TRBD2	16	TRBV2	TRBJ2-7	-	CASSLTSGGPSYEQYF	TGTGCCAGCAGTTTAACTAGCGGGGGGCCCTCCTACGAGCAGTACTTC